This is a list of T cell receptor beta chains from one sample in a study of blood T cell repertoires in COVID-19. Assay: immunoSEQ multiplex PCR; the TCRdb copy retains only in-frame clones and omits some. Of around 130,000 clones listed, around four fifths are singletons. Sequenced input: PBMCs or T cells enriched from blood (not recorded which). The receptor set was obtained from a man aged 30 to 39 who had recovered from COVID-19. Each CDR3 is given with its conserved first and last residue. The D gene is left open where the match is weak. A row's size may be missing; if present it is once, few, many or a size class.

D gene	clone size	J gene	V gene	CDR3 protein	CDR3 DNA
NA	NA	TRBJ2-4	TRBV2	CASSPYLIAKNIQYF	TGTGCCAGCAGTCCCTATCTGATAGCCAAAAACATTCAGTACTTC
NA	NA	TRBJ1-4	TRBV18	CASSPAPGLTNEKLFF	TGTGCCAGCTCACCAGCCCCGGGACTTACAAATGAAAAACTGTTTTTT
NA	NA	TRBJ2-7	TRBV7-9	CASSLTIGTGEQYF	TGTGCCAGCAGCTTGACTATCGGAACGGGCGAGCAGTACTTC
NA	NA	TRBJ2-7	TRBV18	CASSPPAGGPSVYEQYF	TGTGCCAGCTCACCACCTGCAGGCGGGCCTAGCGTCTACGAGCAGTACTTC
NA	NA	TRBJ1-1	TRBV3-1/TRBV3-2	CASSRGGNTEAFF	TGTGCCAGCAGCCGGGGGGGGAACACTGAAGCTTTCTTT
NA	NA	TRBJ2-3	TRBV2	CASIEADTQYF	TGTGCCAGCATAGAGGCAGATACGCAGTATTTT
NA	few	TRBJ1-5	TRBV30	CAYSYSSNQPQHF	TGTGCCTACTCATACAGTAGCAATCAGCCCCAGCATTTT
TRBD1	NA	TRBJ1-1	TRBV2	CASSGPFQGQGTEAFF	TGTGCCAGCAGTGGTCCGTTTCAAGGACAGGGTACTGAAGCTTTCTTT
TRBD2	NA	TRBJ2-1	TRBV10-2	CASNEGLALPEQFF	TGCGCCAGCAACGAGGGACTAGCGTTGCCTGAGCAGTTCTTC
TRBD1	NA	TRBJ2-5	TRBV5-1	CASSFFSGTAPGETQYF	TGCGCCAGCAGTTTTTTCTCCGGGACAGCGCCCGGTGAGACCCAGTACTTC
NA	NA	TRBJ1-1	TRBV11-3	CASIPIPVGGSTEAFF	TGTGCCAGCATTCCCATCCCGGTTGGAGGAAGCACTGAAGCTTTCTTT
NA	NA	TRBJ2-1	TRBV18	CASSPPSGSYNEQFF	TGTGCCAGCTCACCACCTAGCGGATCCTACAATGAGCAGTTCTTC
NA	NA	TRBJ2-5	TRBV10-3	CAISYTRDQETQYF	TGTGCCATCAGTTATACTAGGGACCAAGAGACCCAGTACTTC
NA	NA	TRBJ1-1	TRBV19	CASSSDGTEAFF	TGTGCCAGTAGTTCCGACGGGACTGAAGCTTTCTTT
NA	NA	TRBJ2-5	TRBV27	CASSPAGPSRGTQYF	TGTGCCAGCAGTCCCGCGGGGCCCAGCCGGGGGACCCAGTACTTC
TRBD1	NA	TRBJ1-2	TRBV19	CASSAGQLGYTF	TGTGCCAGTAGCGCGGGACAGCTCGGCTACACCTTC
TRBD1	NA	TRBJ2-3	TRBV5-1	CASSLETGGAATDTQYF	TGCGCCAGCAGCTTGGAAACAGGGGGAGCTGCCACAGATACGCAGTATTTT
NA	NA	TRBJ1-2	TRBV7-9	CASSLGGRGGATPNYGYTF	TGTGCCAGCAGCTTAGGGGGGCGAGGAGGCGCCACGCCTAACTATGGCTACACCTTC
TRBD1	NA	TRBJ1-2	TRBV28	CASSSYPGQGRNSYTF	TGTGCCAGCAGTTCCTACCCGGGACAGGGGAGAAATAGCTACACCTTC
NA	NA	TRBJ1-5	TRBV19	CASSRQQGYNQPQHF	TGTGCCAGTAGTAGACAACAGGGTTACAATCAGCCCCAGCATTTT
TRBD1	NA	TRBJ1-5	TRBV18	CASSPQGARDQPQHF	TGTGCCAGCTCACCACAGGGGGCTCGGGATCAGCCCCAGCATTTT
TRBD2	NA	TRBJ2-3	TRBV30	CAWRARVAGDPDTQYF	TGTGCCTGGAGGGCAAGGGTAGCGGGAGATCCAGATACGCAGTATTTT
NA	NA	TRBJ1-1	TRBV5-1	CASSLGLGQNLEAFF	TGCGCCAGCAGCTTGGGTTTGGGCCAGAATCTTGAAGCTTTCTTT
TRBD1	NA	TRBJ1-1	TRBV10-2	CASRSDRHLVYTEAFF	TGCGCCAGCAGGTCGGACAGGCATTTGGTTTACACTGAAGCTTTCTTT
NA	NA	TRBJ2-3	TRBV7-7	CASSLSGQHTDTQYF	TGTGCCAGCAGCTTATCAGGACAGCACACAGATACGCAGTATTTT
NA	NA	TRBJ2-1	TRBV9	CASSVDPLRDEQFF	TGTGCCAGCAGCGTAGACCCCCTGCGGGATGAGCAGTTCTTC
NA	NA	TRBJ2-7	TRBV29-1	CSVIGDSTYEQYF	TGCAGCGTTATAGGGGACTCTACCTACGAGCAGTACTTC
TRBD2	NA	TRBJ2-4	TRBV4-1	CASSQVWAGGAKNIQYF	TGCGCCAGCAGCCAAGTTTGGGCGGGAGGAGCCAAAAACATTCAGTACTTC
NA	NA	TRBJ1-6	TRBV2	CASRAQGSANNSPLHF	TGTGCCAGCAGGGCTCAGGGCTCGGCGAATAATTCACCCCTCCACTTT
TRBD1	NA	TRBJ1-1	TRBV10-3	CAISGDRGSGAFF	TGTGCCATCAGTGGGGACAGGGGTTCTGGAGCTTTCTTT
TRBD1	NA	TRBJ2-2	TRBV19	CASSIVGQGGTGELFF	TGTGCCAGTAGTATAGTAGGACAGGGCGGCACCGGGGAGCTGTTTTTT
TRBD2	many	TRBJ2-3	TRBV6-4	CASSASGRDTQYF	TGTGCCAGCAGTGCTAGCGGGAGGGATACGCAGTATTTT
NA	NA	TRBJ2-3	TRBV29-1	CSGKSSGTDTQYF	TGCAGCGGGAAGAGTAGCGGCACAGATACGCAGTATTTT
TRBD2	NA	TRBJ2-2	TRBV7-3	CASSSLGASGTRTGELFF	TGTGCCAGCAGCTCCCTCGGGGCTAGCGGGACGAGAACCGGGGAGCTGTTTTTT
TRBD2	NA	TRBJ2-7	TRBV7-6	CASSLRAGPANEQYF	TGTGCCAGCAGCTTACGAGCGGGACCGGCCAACGAGCAGTACTTC
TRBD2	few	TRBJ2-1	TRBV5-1	CASSPLVASGNYNEQFF	TGCGCCAGCAGCCCCCTGGTGGCTAGCGGGAACTACAATGAGCAGTTCTTC
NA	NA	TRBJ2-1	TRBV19	CASSVAASGNEQFF	TGTGCCAGTAGTGTCGCGGCTTCGGGAAATGAGCAGTTCTTC
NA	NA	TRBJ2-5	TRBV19	CASSIVSGNQETQYF	TGTGCCAGTAGTATTGTGTCAGGGAACCAAGAGACCCAGTACTTC
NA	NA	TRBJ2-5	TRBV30	CAWSVLGVGETQYF	TGTGCCTGGAGTGTACTAGGTGTTGGAGAGACCCAGTACTTC
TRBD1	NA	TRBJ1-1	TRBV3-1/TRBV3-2	CASSQRGQGEAFF	TGTGCCAGCAGCCAAAGGGGACAGGGTGAAGCTTTCTTT
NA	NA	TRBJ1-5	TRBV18	CASSPGTMNQPQHF	TGTGCCAGCTCACCAGGGACTATGAATCAGCCCCAGCATTTT
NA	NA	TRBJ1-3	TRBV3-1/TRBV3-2	CASSHLSGNTIYF	TGTGCCAGCAGCCATCTCTCTGGAAACACCATATATTTT
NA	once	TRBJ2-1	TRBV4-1	CASSQEDPASSYNEQFF	TGCGCCAGCAGCCAAGAAGACCCAGCGAGCTCCTACAATGAGCAGTTCTTC
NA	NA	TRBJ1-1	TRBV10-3	CAISGSRSNTEAFF	TGTGCCATCAGTGGTAGTCGGTCCAACACTGAAGCTTTCTTT
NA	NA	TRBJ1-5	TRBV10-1	CASSGGNQPQHF	TGCGCCAGCAGTGGAGGCAATCAGCCCCAGCATTTT
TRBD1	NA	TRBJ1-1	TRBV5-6	CASSFKGQGAWDTEAFF	TGTGCCAGCAGCTTTAAGGGACAGGGGGCCTGGGACACTGAAGCTTTCTTT
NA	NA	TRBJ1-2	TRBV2	CASSFTSGRANYGYTF	TGTGCCAGCAGCTTCACTAGCGGCAGAGCAAACTATGGCTACACCTTC
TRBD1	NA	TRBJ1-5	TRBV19	CASSMGVGQGDLKPQHF	TGTGCCAGTAGTATGGGGGTCGGTCAGGGGGATCTTAAGCCCCAGCATTTT
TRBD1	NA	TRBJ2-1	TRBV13	CASSLGLGTGGAYNEQFF	TGTGCCAGCAGCTTAGGTCTAGGGACAGGGGGCGCCTACAATGAGCAGTTCTTC
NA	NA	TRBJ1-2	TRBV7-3	CASSPGSGSYGYTF	TGTGCCAGCAGTCCGGGCTCGGGGAGCTATGGCTACACCTTC
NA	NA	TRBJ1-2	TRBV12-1	CASSFVWYARQGDKLLPSNYGYTF	TGTGCCAGCAGCTTTGTCTGGTATGCGCGGCAGGGGGACAAGCTCCTACCTTCTAACTATGGCTACACCTTC